One and the same sample provided the 18 T cell receptor beta chains below, sequenced in a study of vaccination and CD4 T cells after COVID-19. Cultured CD4+ T cell DNA was sequenced using the Oncomine TCR Beta short-read assay. TCRdb called the PCR reads again in MiXCR, with one record for every CDR3 protein. Among some 9,600 distinct CDR3 sequences listed, about 64% were seen once. Their specific antigens are unknown. Treatment of the sample: roughly 10-day PBMC culture with coronavirus spike peptide pools or control peptides (ViraFEST assay). Sequenced: CD4+ T cells from blood, cultured in vitro. These receptors all stem from a human donor who had recovered from COVID-19.

This clonotype was observed a handful of times. The chain is built from TRBV6-1 and TRBJ1-5, with D maybe TRBD1 (6 bases). Germline V CDR1 and CDR2: MNHNS, SASEGT. Trimming cost V 6 bases and J 9 bases, with 12 bases left between them. The CDR3 length is 12 residues. As DNA, the CDR3 is TGTGCCAGCAGCACAGGGAAGGCGCCCCAGCATTTT. This translates into CASSTGKAPQHF.

V usage is TRBV5-4 and J usage is TRBJ1-2; a weak D match, TRBD1 (5 bases). V lost 0 bases to trimming and J lost 4 bases, with 10 bases between them. Germline assignment: CDR1 SGHNT and CDR2 YYREEE (reference sequence). CDR3 size: 14 residues. The CDR3 region is CASSLAGRGYGYTF. CDR3 coding DNA: TGTGCCAGCAGCTTGGCGGGGCGGGGCTATGGCTACACCTTC.

This clonotype has a handful of counts. The chain is built from TRBV6-5 and TRBJ1-5; TRBD1 is a possible D gene (6 bases). The CDR3 is 14 residues long. Looked up from germline, CDR1 is MNHEY and CDR2 is SVGAGI. Between the trimmed V and J ends, which lost 2 bases and 3 bases, there was a span of 8 bases. The CDR3 DNA follows: TGTGCCAGCAGTTACCGACAGGTCAATCAGCCCCAGCATTTT. This encodes CASSYRQVNQPQHF.

This chain connects TRBV6-1 to TRBJ1-1; 8 nucleotides line up with TRBD1. Germline V CDR1 and CDR2: MNHNS, SASEGT. Germline trimming cut 8 bases from V and 0 bases from J; bases unmatched to any gene: 2. The length of the CDR3 is 13 residues. The chain's CDR3 is CASGQGMNTEAFF. The CDR3, as DNA: TGTGCCAGCGGACAGGGTATGAACACTGAAGCTTTCTTT.

The chain combines TRBV10-3 with TRBJ1-2, with D unresolved. V lost 0 bases and J 4 bases, leaving 15 bases between the germline ends. The CDR3 has 16 amino acids. Germline V gene data show CDR1 as ENHRY and CDR2 as SYGVKD. The CDR3 here is CAISESDPSGGYGYTF. Written as DNA, the CDR3 is TGTGCCATCAGTGAGTCTGACCCCTCCGGTGGCTATGGCTACACCTTC.

CDR3 amino acids: CSAPLRRGEKLFF. The CDR3 region has the DNA TGCAGTGCCCCCCTGCGGAGGGGTGAAAAACTGTTTTTT. The chain joins TRBV20-1 to TRBJ1-4, with a weak D call TRBD1 (5 bases). The germline CDR1 and CDR2 sequences are DFQATT and SNEGSKA (reference sequence). V was pared by 6 bases and J by 7 bases, with 15 bases between. The CDR3 has 13 amino acids.

J is TRBJ2-5 and V is TRBV5-1, with 9 bases matching TRBD1. Germline V gives CDR1 SGHRS, CDR2 YFSETQ. J gave up 5 bases and V 4 bases, and 9 bases lay outside the gene matches. This CDR3 comprises 15 residues. The CDR3 loop reads CASSLIYRGQETQYF. The CDR3 DNA is TGCGCCAGCAGCCTAATATACAGGGGGCAGGAGACCCAGTACTTC.

This rearrangement joins TRBV7-9 to TRBJ2-2; D gene unclear. Germline V gene sequence: CDR1 SEHNR, CDR2 FQNEAQ (reference sequence). V dropped 5 bases and J dropped 1 base, with 2 bases sitting between them. This CDR3 is built from 12 residues. The CDR3 protein is CASSLNTGELFF. CDR3 DNA sequence: TGTGCCAGCAGCCTGAACACCGGGGAGCTGTTTTTT. The full variable domain, in which reference TRBV7-9 and TRBJ2-2 provide the parts outside the CDR3, is DTGVSQNPRHKITKRGQNVTFRCDPISEHNRLYWYRQTLGQGPEFLTYFQNEAQLEKSRLLSDRFSAERPKGSFSTLEIQRTEQGDSAMYLCASSLNTGELFFGEGSRLTVL.

The chain is built from TRBV4-2 and TRBJ1-2, with D uncertain. There are 15 residues in the CDR3. Germline V lookup: CDR1 LGHNA, CDR2 YNFKEQ. The V gene lost 1 base and the J gene lost 8 bases, with 17 bases spanning the gap. The CDR3 loop is CASSQGPLALSGYTF. CDR3 in DNA: TGTGCCAGCAGCCAAGGACCCCTCGCCCTATCGGGCTACACCTTC.

This clonotype has only one observation. One end of the junction fails to match germline, which may point to a read error. The chain couples TRBV7-7 to TRBJ2-3, with 7 bases matching TRBD2. CDR3 length: 15 amino acids. CDR1 is SSHAT and CDR2 is FNYEAQ in the germline V gene (reference sequence). For the CDR3, the DNA is TGTGCTAGCAGCCCCAGCGGGGATAGCACAGATACGCAGTATTTT. Encoded protein: CASSPSGDSTDTQYF.

The rearrangement joins TRBV6-2 or TRBV6-3 to TRBJ2-1, with a possible D match to TRBD2 (5 bases). This CDR3 has 17 residues. V was shortened by 0 bases and J by 0 bases, with 12 bases between the two germline ends. Germline V gives CDR1 MNHEY, CDR2 SVGEGT. CDR3 nucleotides: TGTGCCAGCAGTTACTCGTTGGCTGGGAGCTCCTACAATGAGCAGTTCTTC. This translates into CASSYSLAGSSYNEQFF.

This clonotype was seen more than once but under ten times. This sequence joins TRBV20-1 and TRBJ1-1, with D tentatively TRBD1 (6 bases). V lost 2 bases to trimming and J lost 2 bases, with 15 bases between them. The germline V gene encodes CDR1 DFQATT and CDR2 SNEGSKA (reference sequence). This CDR3 comprises 15 residues. CDR3 in amino acids: CSARIPGQRNTEAFF. The CDR3 DNA is TGCAGTGCTAGAATACCGGGACAAAGAAACACTGAAGCTTTCTTT.

The chain uses TRBV10-3 and TRBJ1-5, with D possibly TRBD1 on 6 matching bases. Deletions cut 6 bases from V and 4 bases from J, with 10 bases between. The CDR3 runs to 13 residues. Germline V gene data show CDR1 as ENHRY and CDR2 as SYGVKD. In DNA, the CDR3 is TGTGCCATCAGGGACAGCGCGAATCAGCCCCAGCATTTT. Translating it yields CAIRDSANQPQHF.

The chain couples TRBV19 to TRBJ1-6; 7 positions agree with TRBD1. The CDR3 is 13 amino acids. J lost 4 bases, V lost 8 bases, and 2 bases had no gene match. The V gene's germline CDR1 is LNHDA and CDR2 SQIVND (reference sequence). CDR3 DNA: TGTGCCAGTGGGGGACAGTATAATTCACCCCTCCACTTT. Its protein product is CASGGQYNSPLHF.

V usage is TRBV7-2 and J usage is TRBJ1-2; a possible D gene is TRBD1 (6 bases). Trimming removed 4 bases at V and 7 bases at J, with 16 bases between. Germline V gene data show CDR1 as SGHTA and CDR2 as FQGNSA. The CDR3 totals 14 residues. DNA for the CDR3: TGTGCCAGCAGCTACGCGACGGGGGCGCGTGGCTACACCTTC. Encoded protein: CASSYATGARGYTF.

This chain uses TRBV30 with TRBJ2-7, with D perhaps TRBD1 or TRBD2 (6 bases each). Germline values: CDR1 GTSNPN, CDR2 SVGIG (reference sequence). The length of the CDR3 is 15 residues. V shed 0 bases and J shed 4 bases, with 16 bases lying between them. CDR3 sequence: CAWSVLPGAPYEQYF. CDR3 coding DNA: TGTGCCTGGAGTGTACTTCCGGGGGCGCCGTACGAGCAGTACTTC.

The table lists this clonotype with a count of one. This chain uses TRBV7-9 with TRBJ1-1; TRBD1 aligns across 9 bases. The CDR3 runs 12 residues. Germline V gene lookup returns CDR1 SEHNR and CDR2 FQNEAQ (reference sequence). J gave up 10 bases and V 1 base, and 1 base lay outside the gene matches. CDR3 sequence reads: CASSLGQGVAFF. Here the CDR3 DNA reads TGTGCCAGCAGCTTAGGACAGGGGGTAGCTTTCTTT.

Only a few counts were recorded for this clonotype. J is TRBJ1-1 and V is TRBV18, with a weak D call TRBD1 (6 bases). Looked up from germline, CDR1 is KGHSH and CDR2 is LQKENI. There are 15 residues in the CDR3. Trimming stripped 3 bases from V and 1 base from J, with 12 bases between. The CDR3, as DNA: TGTGCCAGCTCACCGCTGGGACACCAGAACACTGAAGCTTTCTTT. This sequence encodes CASSPLGHQNTEAFF. The full variable domain, with the rest looked up from reference TRBV18 and TRBJ1-1, is NAGVMQNPRHLVRRRGQEARLRCSPMKGHSHVYWYRQLPEEGLKFMVYLQKENIIDESGMPKERFSAEFPKEGPSILRIQQVVRGDSAAYFCASSPLGHQNTEAFFGQGTRLTVV.